This T cell receptor (beta chain) appears in the sequencing data of a study of blood T cell repertoires in COVID-19. The CDR3 spans 15 residues. V lost 5 bases to trimming and J lost 1 base; unmatched junction nucleotides: 5. The V gene's germline CDR1 is SGHTA and CDR2 FQGNSA. The method was immunoSEQ multiplex PCR; TCRdb's version includes in-frame clones alone and lacks a portion of them. The data hold some 260,000 clones, with roughly 85% observed a single time. Sequencing input: peripheral blood. The clonotype comes from a woman under 30 with acute or convalescent COVID-19. V and J are TRBV7-2 and TRBJ2-7; 10 nucleotides align to TRBD2. The DNA for the CDR3 is TGTGCCAGCAGCCCATCTAGCGGGAGTTCCTACGAGCAGTACTTC. Protein: CASSPSSGSSYEQYF.